This is a list of T cell receptor beta chains from one sample in a study of blood T cell repertoires in COVID-19. Generated by immunoSEQ multiplex PCR, the TCRdb table keeps only in-frame clones and is missing some. The sample holds around 160,000 clones, approximately 80% seen once. The sample was peripheral blood. The receptors were sampled from a man aged 55-75 years with active or convalescent COVID-19. The CDR3 runs from the conserved cysteine through the conserved F or W. The order of the fields is J gene, D gene, clone size, V gene, CDR3 protein, CDR3 DNA. A D gene is named only where the DNA matches it firmly. Not every row has a clone size; where given, it reads once, few, many or a size class.

j_call: TRBJ1-1
d_call: -
clone_size: few
v_call: TRBV30
cdr3_aa: CAWSVSGGTEAFF
cdr3_nt: TGTGCCTGGAGTGTAAGCGGGGGCACTGAAGCTTTCTTT

j_call: TRBJ2-5
d_call: -
clone_size: -
v_call: TRBV28
cdr3_aa: CASSLGTRPQETQYF
cdr3_nt: TGTGCCAGCAGTTTAGGGACTCGCCCACAAGAGACCCAGTACTTC

j_call: TRBJ2-1
d_call: -
clone_size: -
v_call: TRBV12-3/TRBV12-4
cdr3_aa: CASSAMDEQFF
cdr3_nt: TGTGCCAGCAGTGCGATGGATGAGCAGTTCTTC

j_call: TRBJ2-2
d_call: -
clone_size: -
v_call: TRBV7-8
cdr3_aa: CASSLEEWGDTGELFF
cdr3_nt: TGTGCCAGCAGCTTAGAAGAGTGGGGGGACACCGGGGAGCTGTTTTTT

j_call: TRBJ1-2
d_call: TRBD1
clone_size: -
v_call: TRBV5-1
cdr3_aa: CASSLPGTGSGGYTF
cdr3_nt: TGCGCCAGCAGCCTCCCCGGGACAGGATCGGGCGGCTACACCTTC

j_call: TRBJ1-1
d_call: -
clone_size: -
v_call: TRBV19
cdr3_aa: CASSTGWNTEAFF
cdr3_nt: TGTGCCAGTAGTACCGGGTGGAACACTGAAGCTTTCTTT

j_call: TRBJ2-7
d_call: -
clone_size: -
v_call: TRBV18
cdr3_aa: CASSPPKQVRRYEQYF
cdr3_nt: TGTGCCAGCTCACCACCGAAACAGGTTCGTCGTTACGAGCAGTACTTC

j_call: TRBJ1-5
d_call: TRBD1
clone_size: -
v_call: TRBV24-1
cdr3_aa: CATSDPGQGEVQPQHF
cdr3_nt: TGTGCCACCAGTGATCCGGGACAGGGGGAGGTTCAGCCCCAGCATTTT

j_call: TRBJ1-3
d_call: TRBD1
clone_size: many
v_call: TRBV29-1
cdr3_aa: CSAGDRGRNTIYF
cdr3_nt: TGCAGCGCGGGGGACAGGGGGAGAAACACCATATATTTT

j_call: TRBJ1-1
d_call: TRBD1
clone_size: -
v_call: TRBV6-5
cdr3_aa: CASTQGQANTEAFF
cdr3_nt: TGTGCCAGCACCCAGGGACAGGCCAACACTGAAGCTTTCTTT

j_call: TRBJ1-1
d_call: -
clone_size: -
v_call: TRBV6-5
cdr3_aa: CASSRGVEMNTEAFF
cdr3_nt: TGTGCCAGCAGTCGGGGTGTCGAGATGAACACTGAAGCTTTCTTT

j_call: TRBJ2-6
d_call: -
clone_size: -
v_call: TRBV3-1/TRBV3-2
cdr3_aa: CASSHLSGANVLTF
cdr3_nt: TGTGCCAGCAGCCACCTCTCTGGGGCCAACGTCCTGACTTTC

j_call: TRBJ1-2
d_call: TRBD1
clone_size: -
v_call: TRBV6-6
cdr3_aa: CASSSDRPWDGYTF
cdr3_nt: TGTGCCAGCAGTTCGGACAGGCCTTGGGATGGCTACACCTTC

j_call: TRBJ1-2
d_call: -
clone_size: -
v_call: TRBV30
cdr3_aa: CAWRMGGYTF
cdr3_nt: TGTGCCTGGAGGATGGGCGGCTACACCTTC

j_call: TRBJ1-5
d_call: TRBD1
clone_size: -
v_call: TRBV6-2/TRBV6-3
cdr3_aa: CASSYSGTGVNNQPQHF
cdr3_nt: TGTGCCAGCAGTTACTCCGGGACAGGGGTAAACAATCAGCCCCAGCATTTT

j_call: TRBJ2-1
d_call: -
clone_size: -
v_call: TRBV7-2
cdr3_aa: CASSNRNEQFF
cdr3_nt: TGTGCCAGCAGCAACAGGAATGAGCAGTTCTTC

j_call: TRBJ1-1
d_call: -
clone_size: few
v_call: TRBV5-4
cdr3_aa: CASSLDWGPDTEAFF
cdr3_nt: TGTGCCAGCAGCTTAGATTGGGGCCCCGACACTGAAGCTTTCTTT

j_call: TRBJ2-7
d_call: -
clone_size: -
v_call: TRBV9
cdr3_aa: CASSGRIDEQYF
cdr3_nt: TGTGCCAGCAGCGGGAGAATCGACGAGCAGTACTTC

j_call: TRBJ2-5
d_call: -
clone_size: -
v_call: TRBV18
cdr3_aa: CASSRGNLETQYF
cdr3_nt: TGTGCCAGCTCACGCGGGAATCTCGAGACCCAGTACTTC

j_call: TRBJ1-2
d_call: -
clone_size: -
v_call: TRBV10-3
cdr3_aa: CAINGGEVGGYTF
cdr3_nt: TGTGCCATCAATGGGGGGGAAGTTGGAGGCTACACCTTC

j_call: TRBJ1-6
d_call: TRBD1
clone_size: -
v_call: TRBV19
cdr3_aa: CASSWQGENSPLHF
cdr3_nt: TGTGCCAGTAGTTGGCAGGGGGAGAATTCACCCCTCCACTTT

j_call: TRBJ1-2
d_call: -
clone_size: -
v_call: TRBV28
cdr3_aa: CASSRGSGGYTF
cdr3_nt: TGTGCCAGCAGTAGGGGGTCAGGAGGCTACACCTTC

j_call: TRBJ1-1
d_call: TRBD1
clone_size: -
v_call: TRBV10-3
cdr3_aa: CAISDPGQGFAEAFF
cdr3_nt: TGTGCCATCAGTGACCCTGGACAGGGGTTCGCTGAAGCTTTCTTT

j_call: TRBJ2-1
d_call: -
clone_size: once
v_call: TRBV10-3
cdr3_aa: CAIRPSVGNNEQFF
cdr3_nt: TGTGCCATCAGGCCGAGCGTCGGCAACAATGAGCAGTTCTTC

j_call: TRBJ1-4
d_call: -
clone_size: -
v_call: TRBV15
cdr3_aa: CATSSPGIYDEKLSF
cdr3_nt: TGTGCCACCAGCAGTCCGGGGATATATGATGAAAAACTGTCTTTT

j_call: TRBJ2-7
d_call: -
clone_size: few
v_call: TRBV11-2
cdr3_aa: CASSLSAGDEQYF
cdr3_nt: TGTGCCAGCAGCTTATCAGCGGGCGACGAGCAGTACTTC

j_call: TRBJ2-7
d_call: -
clone_size: -
v_call: TRBV19
cdr3_aa: CASSIADEQYF
cdr3_nt: TGTGCCAGTAGTATAGCGGACGAGCAGTACTTC

j_call: TRBJ2-2
d_call: -
clone_size: few
v_call: TRBV3-1/TRBV3-2
cdr3_aa: CASSRTGSGELFF
cdr3_nt: TGTGCCAGCAGCCGAACAGGTTCCGGGGAGCTGTTTTTT

j_call: TRBJ2-2
d_call: -
clone_size: -
v_call: TRBV3-1/TRBV3-2
cdr3_aa: CASSQDLSSSTGELFF
cdr3_nt: TGTGCCAGCAGCCAAGATCTGTCTAGCAGCACCGGGGAGCTGTTTTTT

j_call: TRBJ1-6
d_call: -
clone_size: -
v_call: TRBV5-1
cdr3_aa: CASRWVAGDSPLHF
cdr3_nt: TGCGCCAGCCGCTGGGTGGCAGGGGATTCACCCCTCCACTTT

j_call: TRBJ2-5
d_call: -
clone_size: -
v_call: TRBV28
cdr3_aa: CASSPSTREETQYF
cdr3_nt: TGTGCCAGCAGTCCCTCAACCCGGGAGGAGACCCAGTACTTC

j_call: TRBJ2-5
d_call: -
clone_size: -
v_call: TRBV5-8
cdr3_aa: CASSSRGGEETQYF
cdr3_nt: TGTGCCAGCAGCTCTCGGGGAGGAGAGGAGACCCAGTACTTC

j_call: TRBJ2-5
d_call: -
clone_size: -
v_call: TRBV6-5
cdr3_aa: CASRGEVETQYF
cdr3_nt: TGTGCCAGCAGGGGAGAGGTGGAGACCCAGTACTTC

j_call: TRBJ1-2
d_call: -
clone_size: -
v_call: TRBV21-1
cdr3_aa: CASSNQGAAGYTF
cdr3_nt: TGTGCCAGCAGCAATCAAGGCGCGGCGGGCTACACCTTC

j_call: TRBJ1-5
d_call: -
clone_size: -
v_call: TRBV4-2
cdr3_aa: CASSSRAGANQPQHF
cdr3_nt: TGTGCCAGCAGCTCGAGGGCAGGGGCGAATCAGCCCCAGCATTTT

j_call: TRBJ1-5
d_call: TRBD1
clone_size: once
v_call: TRBV5-1
cdr3_aa: CASSPIGGQPNQPQHF
cdr3_nt: TGCGCCAGCAGCCCGATCGGGGGACAGCCCAATCAGCCCCAGCATTTT

j_call: TRBJ2-5
d_call: TRBD2
clone_size: -
v_call: TRBV30
cdr3_aa: CAWSASGGSLETQYF
cdr3_nt: TGTGCCTGGAGCGCTAGCGGGGGCTCTTTAGAGACCCAGTACTTC

j_call: TRBJ1-2
d_call: -
clone_size: -
v_call: TRBV19
cdr3_aa: CASSPRRGLGYTF
cdr3_nt: TGTGCCAGTAGTCCTCGACGGGGTCTTGGCTACACCTTC

j_call: TRBJ2-1
d_call: -
clone_size: -
v_call: TRBV6-4
cdr3_aa: CASSDNRAGDNEQFF
cdr3_nt: TGTGCCAGCAGTGATAACAGGGCTGGGGACAATGAGCAGTTCTTC

j_call: TRBJ2-7
d_call: TRBD2
clone_size: -
v_call: TRBV6-5
cdr3_aa: CASIRTSGVYEQYF
cdr3_nt: TGTGCCAGCATTCGGACTAGCGGGGTCTACGAGCAGTACTTC

j_call: TRBJ1-5
d_call: -
clone_size: -
v_call: TRBV19
cdr3_aa: CASSIDRVGNQPQHF
cdr3_nt: TGTGCCAGTAGTATAGACAGGGTTGGCAATCAGCCCCAGCATTTT

j_call: TRBJ2-2
d_call: -
clone_size: -
v_call: TRBV9
cdr3_aa: CASSLGGNTGELFF
cdr3_nt: TGTGCCAGCAGTTTGGGGGGGAACACCGGGGAGCTGTTTTTT

j_call: TRBJ2-3
d_call: TRBD2
clone_size: -
v_call: TRBV11-2
cdr3_aa: CASSLRLAGGSDTDTQYF
cdr3_nt: TGTGCCAGCAGCCTACGACTAGCGGGAGGATCAGACACAGATACGCAGTATTTT

j_call: TRBJ2-1
d_call: TRBD2
clone_size: -
v_call: TRBV29-1
cdr3_aa: CSVDRGGNEQFF
cdr3_nt: TGCAGCGTTGATCGGGGGGGTAATGAGCAGTTCTTC

j_call: TRBJ2-5
d_call: TRBD1
clone_size: -
v_call: TRBV5-8
cdr3_aa: CASRFGTGAQETQYF
cdr3_nt: TGTGCCAGCAGATTCGGGACAGGGGCTCAAGAGACCCAGTACTTC

j_call: TRBJ2-7
d_call: -
clone_size: -
v_call: TRBV4-2
cdr3_aa: CASSPPGQLSYEQYF
cdr3_nt: TGTGCCAGCAGCCCCCCCGGACAACTCTCCTACGAGCAGTACTTC

j_call: TRBJ2-3
d_call: TRBD2
clone_size: once
v_call: TRBV19
cdr3_aa: CASSIRGLAGPTDTQYF
cdr3_nt: TGTGCCAGTAGTATAAGGGGACTAGCGGGACCCACAGATACGCAGTATTTT

j_call: TRBJ2-1
d_call: TRBD1
clone_size: -
v_call: TRBV5-1
cdr3_aa: CASSSAGTGSSEQFF
cdr3_nt: TGCGCCAGCAGCTCTGCCGGGACAGGGTCGTCTGAGCAGTTCTTC